Each of the 18 T cell receptor beta chains below was sequenced from the same sample in a study of T-cell memory formation after mild COVID-19. TCRdb analysed the 5' RACE reads with MiXCR anew, one entry per CDR3 protein. The sample includes roughly 400,000 distinct CDR3 sequences, 15% to 20% of them seen just once. The sequenced material came from PBMCs or a T cell subset sorted from them (not recorded which). The receptors were gathered from a man between 18 and 29 years old who had mild COVID-19 (a few samples of this study predate the infection). Cell type and time point are not known.

Only a few counts were recorded for this clonotype. The chain joins TRBV27 to TRBJ2-1, with TRBD2 identical over 9 bases. Germline CDR1 MNHEY, CDR2 SMNVEV (reference sequence). With 3 bases clipped from V and 11 bases from J, the junction kept 14 bases outside the gene matches. The CDR3 loop spans 16 amino acids. The CDR3 sequence is CASSFLAGGDPGKQFF. Here the CDR3 DNA reads TGTGCCAGCAGTTTTTTGGCGGGGGGGGACCCCGGGAAGCAGTTCTTC.

The CDR3 coding sequence is TGTGCCAGCAGTTTCTTAGACGACGAGCAGTACTTC. Residues: CASSFLDDEQYF. The chain carries TRBV12-3 or TRBV12-4 and TRBJ2-7; D unclear. V shed 3 bases and J shed 5 bases, with 8 bases lying between them. CDR3 size: 12 residues.

This clonotype was found a few times. The chain couples TRBV4-1 to TRBJ2-1; no clear D gene. Deletions cut 1 base from V and 9 bases from J, with 7 bases between. This CDR3 comprises 12 residues. CDR1 MGHRA and CDR2 YSYEKL come from the germline V gene. CDR3 region: CASSQVGIEQFF. The DNA of the CDR3 is TGCGCCAGCAGCCAAGTGGGCATTGAGCAGTTCTTC.

The chain employs TRBV6-2 or TRBV6-3 and TRBJ2-3; TRBD2 matches at 14 bases. CDR1 and CDR2 from the germline V gene are MNHEY and SVGEGT. The trim removed 4 bases at V and 4 bases at J, leaving 10 bases unmatched. The CDR3 runs 18 residues. As DNA, the CDR3 is TGTGCCAGCAGTTCTCCGACTAGCGGGGGGGCCGGGTCAGATACGCAGTATTTT. Protein: CASSSPTSGGAGSDTQYF.

This clonotype was seen a few times. The chain combines TRBV20-1 with TRBJ1-2; 12 nucleotides match TRBD1. This CDR3 contains 16 residues. The ends lost 1 base at V and 6 bases at J; junction bases unmatched: 9. CDR1 and CDR2 from the germline V gene are DFQATT and SNEGSKA (reference sequence). The CDR3 region is CSARVPPGQGAHGYTF. CDR3 in DNA: TGCAGTGCTAGAGTCCCGCCGGGACAGGGGGCTCATGGCTACACCTTC.

This clonotype was observed at least ten times. The J gene is TRBJ2-1, the V gene TRBV7-2; D remains ambiguous. CDR1 is SGHTA and CDR2 is FQGNSA in the germline V gene. This CDR3 contains 12 residues. Between the trimmed V and J ends, which lost 3 bases and 3 bases, there was a span of 3 bases. The CDR3 DNA is TGTGCCAGCAGCTTTAGCTACAATGAGCAGTTCTTC. Translating gives CASSFSYNEQFF.

This chain links TRBV20-1 with TRBJ2-5; no firm D call. The CDR3 is 11 residues long. Germline V gene data show CDR1 as DFQATT and CDR2 as SNEGSKA (reference sequence). With 0 bases removed from V and 5 bases from J, the gap between germline ends came to 4 bases. The CDR3 is CSARDFETQYF. CDR3 coding DNA: TGCAGTGCTAGAGATTTCGAGACCCAGTACTTC.

This clonotype has just a few counts. V is TRBV19 and J is TRBJ2-7; the D gene is possibly TRBD1 (7 bases). There are 13 residues in the CDR3. The V end was cut by 6 bases, the J end by 5 bases, with 14 bases between. Germline V gene lookup returns CDR1 LNHDA and CDR2 SQIVND (reference sequence). The CDR3 reads CASSLGGGNEQYF. The CDR3, as DNA: TGTGCCAGTAGCCTCGGAGGGGGCAACGAGCAGTACTTC.

This clonotype was recorded a few times. The CDR3 here is CASTVGGWREAFF. Written as DNA, the CDR3 is TGTGCCAGCACCGTAGGTGGGTGGCGGGAAGCTTTCTTT. The chain employs TRBV12-3 or TRBV12-4 and TRBJ1-1; D ambiguous. The V gene lost 7 bases and the J gene lost 8 bases, with 17 bases spanning the gap. The CDR3 length is 13 residues.

The V gene is TRBV7-3, the J gene TRBJ2-3; possibly TRBD2 for D (5 bases). Germline V gene sequence: CDR1 SGHTA, CDR2 FQGTGA. The ends were cut back, 4 bases at V and 8 bases at J, with 10 bases in the middle. The CDR3 sequence is 12 residues long. The CDR3 loop is CASSSDSTTQYF. The CDR3, as DNA: TGTGCCAGCAGCTCGGACTCGACTACGCAGTATTTT.

This clonotype was detected only a few times. The rearrangement links TRBV6-2 or TRBV6-3 to TRBJ1-1; TRBD1 matches at 9 bases. CDR1 MNHEY and CDR2 SVGEGT come from the germline V gene. The ends lost 8 bases at V and 6 bases at J; junction bases unmatched: 13. The CDR3 runs 15 residues. CDR3 residues: CASRRGRDRDAEAFF. Here the CDR3 DNA reads TGTGCCAGCCGTCGGGGAAGGGACAGGGACGCTGAAGCTTTCTTT.

This clonotype has only a few counts. This rearrangement joins TRBV2 to TRBJ2-2, with a tentative D call TRBD1 (6 bases). CDR1 is SNHLY, CDR2 FYNNEI, per germline. This CDR3 region has 14 residues. The V end lost 8 bases, the J end lost 6 bases, and 16 bases lay between the germline ends. The CDR3 loop reads CASLDRMTAGELFF. The CDR3 region has the DNA TGTGCCAGCCTCGACAGGATGACCGCCGGGGAGCTGTTTTTT. Full variable domain (outside the CDR3, taken from reference TRBV2 and TRBJ2-2): EPEVTQTPSHQVTQMGQEVILRCVPISNHLYFYWYRQILGQKVEFLVSFYNNEISEKSEIFDDQFSVERPDGSNFTLKIRSTKLEDSAMYFCASLDRMTAGELFFGEGSRLTVL.

This clonotype appeared a few times. The V and J genes are TRBV5-4 and TRBJ1-1; D is unclear. The V gene lost 4 bases and the J gene lost 0 bases, with 10 bases spanning the gap. This CDR3 is built from 14 residues. Germline CDR1 reads SGHNT; CDR2 reads YYREEE (reference sequence). The CDR3 loop is CASSPSTVNTEAFF. For the CDR3, the DNA is TGTGCCAGCAGCCCCTCGACCGTGAACACTGAAGCTTTCTTT.

This clonotype was seen many times. CDR3 bases: TGTGCCACCAGTGACAATAGCGGGGGCGCCTACAATGAGCAGTTCTTC. This codes for CATSDNSGGAYNEQFF. V gene TRBV24-1 combines with J gene TRBJ2-1; TRBD2 agrees at 9 bases. CDR1 KGHDR and CDR2 SFDVKD come from the germline V gene. Trimming removed 4 bases from V and 2 bases from J; junction bases left unmatched: 5. This CDR3 is built from 16 residues.

This clonotype was counted between two and nine times. V is TRBV7-2 and J is TRBJ1-1; 7 bases align to TRBD1. V lost 7 bases, J lost 4 bases, and 18 bases stayed unmatched. The length of the CDR3 is 17 residues. Germline V gene data show CDR1 as SGHTA and CDR2 as FQGNSA. CDR3 in amino acids: CASNPYERGHLTTEAFF. The CDR3 DNA reads as TGTGCCAGCAACCCATATGAGAGGGGGCATCTTACCACTGAAGCTTTCTTT.

This clonotype was detected a few times. The chain joins TRBV3-1 to TRBJ1-2, with D perhaps matching TRBD1 (5 bases). V was trimmed by 4 bases and J by 4 bases, leaving 13 bases between them. Germline loops: CDR1 LGHDT, CDR2 YNNKEL (reference sequence). This CDR3 region has 14 residues. In nucleotides, the CDR3 is TGTGCCAGCAGCCCCCCCGCCAGGGTCTATGGCTACACCTTC. Its protein product is CASSPPARVYGYTF.

This clonotype was counted only a few times. The CDR3 DNA reads as TGTGCCAGCAGCCAAGACAACACAGATACGCAGTATTTT. Its translation: CASSQDNTDTQYF. This chain connects TRBV14 to TRBJ2-3; D remains unclear. V was trimmed by 0 bases and J by 2 bases, leaving 3 bases between them. This CDR3 contains 13 residues. The germline gives CDR1 SGHDN, CDR2 FVKESK.

This clonotype was observed a handful of times. V and J are TRBV7-9 and TRBJ2-7; weak D call: TRBD1 (6 bases). Per the germline V gene, CDR1 is SEHNR and CDR2 is FQNEAQ (reference sequence). CDR3 size: 13 residues. V was cut by 1 base and J by 7 bases, with 11 bases left in between. The CDR3 coding sequence is TGTGCCAGCAGCTTAGTACAACAGGGAGAGCAGTACGTC. The encoded protein is CASSLVQQGEQYV.